These 23 T cell receptor beta chains share one sample of origin, sequenced in a study of vaccination effects on CD4 cells after COVID-19. Profiled with immunoSEQ multiplex PCR; TCRdb holds only in-frame clones, not every one. The sample includes tens of thousands of clones, around 74% of them seen just once. Peptide-pool stimulation followed by sequencing identified expanded antigen-specific CD4+ clonotypes in the ViraFEST assay. Cells that had been cultured for 10 days were the source of isolated CD4+ T cells. All study participants received two doses of BNT162b2 or mRNA-1273 vaccine. No antigen has been assigned to these receptors. The sequencing here drew on CD4+ T cells from PBMCs cultured with HCoV-229E spike peptides, taken after COVID-19 vaccination. Receptor source: a human donor who received a COVID-19 vaccine.

The rearrangement uses TRBV10-3 and TRBJ1-3; no clear D. V gave up 2 bases and J gave up 6 bases, with 5 bases separating them. Germline CDR1 reads ENHRY; CDR2 reads SYGVKD. The CDR3 has 12 residues. The CDR3 spells CAISEVENTIYF. The CDR3 nucleotides are TGTGCCATCAGTGAGGTTGAAAACACCATATATTTT.

The chain couples TRBV3-1 (or the pseudogene TRBV3-2) to TRBJ2-5; 9 bases agree with TRBD1. Germline V CDR1 and CDR2: LGHDT, YNNKEL (reference sequence). J was trimmed by 3 bases and V by 6 bases; bases with no gene match: 8. The CDR3 is 15 amino acids. CDR3 amino acids: CASRTSGTGKETQYF. CDR3 DNA sequence: TGTGCCAGCAGAACATCCGGGACAGGGAAAGAGACCCAGTACTTC.

The chain uses TRBV18 and TRBJ1-6, with D uncertain. Germline assignment: CDR1 KGHSH and CDR2 LQKENI. The length of the CDR3 is 16 residues. V lost 1 base, J lost 10 bases, and 17 bases lay in between. The chain's CDR3 is CASSPLDGTSQSPLHF. The CDR3 DNA sequence: TGTGCCAGCTCACCACTTGACGGAACATCCCAATCACCCCTCCACTTT.

V gene TRBV6-2 or TRBV6-3 combines with J gene TRBJ2-7; possibly TRBD2 for D (5 bases). The V gene's germline CDR1 is MNHEY and CDR2 SVGEGT. The germline V and J ends were trimmed by 0 bases and 1 base, with 10 bases remaining between them. The CDR3 length is 15 residues. The chain's CDR3 is CASSYSGGRSYEQYV. The CDR3 DNA is TGTGCCAGCAGTTACTCAGGCGGGCGGTCCTACGAGCAGTACGTC.

V is TRBV19 and J is TRBJ2-1; D is perhaps TRBD1 (6 bases). V lost 4 bases and J 2 bases, leaving 12 bases between the germline ends. This CDR3 is 15 amino acids long. Germline V gene data show CDR1 as LNHDA and CDR2 as SQIVND (reference sequence). The CDR3 nucleotides read TGTGCCAGTAGTAGGTCTGGGGGCCCCTACAATGAGCAGTTCTTC. Translating it yields CASSRSGGPYNEQFF.

The J gene is TRBJ2-7, the V gene TRBV11-1; 10 bases match TRBD1. The CDR3 length is 16 residues. The V gene's germline CDR1 is SGHAT and CDR2 FQDESV (reference sequence). Trimming cost V 5 bases and J 7 bases; bases outside gene matches: 14. For the CDR3, the DNA is TGTGCCAGCAGCCCCGGGGTGGGACAGGGGTCGAGTGAGCAGTACGTC. It translates to CASSPGVGQGSSEQYV.

The rearrangement uses TRBV5-1 and TRBJ2-3; D may be TRBD1 (6 bases). V lost 4 bases, J lost 6 bases, and 15 bases lay in between. The CDR3 length is 14 residues. CDR1 and CDR2 (germline): SGHRS, YFSETQ. Here the CDR3 DNA reads TGCGCCAGCAGCCAAATCCGGCAGGGGGATACGCAGTATTTT. The encoded protein is CASSQIRQGDTQYF.

V usage is TRBV7-9 and J usage is TRBJ1-5, with 7 bases lining up with TRBD1. The CDR3 sequence is 12 residues long. After removal of 5 bases from V and 6 bases from J, the junction contained 1 base not matched to a gene. Germline V gene data show CDR1 as SEHNR and CDR2 as FQNEAQ (reference sequence). The CDR3 DNA reads as TGTGCCAGCAGCCGACAGGGTCAGCCCCAGCATTTT. Its protein product is CASSRQGQPQHF. The variable domain in full, with the rest retrieved from reference TRBV7-9 and TRBJ1-5, is DTGVSQNPRHKITKRGQNVTFRCDPISEHNRLYWYRQTLGQGPEFLTYFQNEAQLEKSRLLSDRFSAERPKGSFSTLEIQRTEQGDSAMYLCASSRQGQPQHFGDGTRLSIL.

The V gene is TRBV6-1, the J gene TRBJ2-7, with D perhaps being TRBD1 or TRBD2 (5 bases each). The CDR3 is 17 amino acids. The V gene lost 3 bases and the J gene lost 2 bases, with 20 bases spanning the gap. Germline values: CDR1 MNHNS, CDR2 SASEGT. CDR3 residues: CASSEDLSRDGTYEQYV. The CDR3 DNA reads as TGTGCCAGCAGTGAGGACTTGTCCCGGGACGGCACCTACGAGCAGTACGTC.

The rearrangement links TRBV5-1 to TRBJ2-1, with a tentative D call TRBD2 (5 bases). This CDR3 region has 17 residues. The V end was cut by 0 bases, the J end by 10 bases, with 23 bases between. Germline V gives CDR1 SGHRS, CDR2 YFSETQ. DNA for the CDR3: TGCGCCAGCAGCTTGGGAGTTTCTGGCGGCGAACCGGGGGAGCAGTTCTTC. It is translated as CASSLGVSGGEPGEQFF.

The genes are TRBV6-5 and TRBJ2-3, with a tentative D call TRBD1 (5 bases). There are 14 residues in the CDR3. V was clipped by 5 bases and J by 1 base, with 10 bases between them. Germline CDR1 MNHEY, CDR2 SVGAGI. The CDR3 is CASSQGSGTDTQYF. CDR3 sequence (DNA): TGTGCCAGCAGTCAGGGATCGGGCACAGATACGCAGTATTTT.

The chain carries TRBV6-6 and TRBJ2-7; D is unresolved. Deletions cut 6 bases from V and 2 bases from J, with 8 bases between. This CDR3 spans 12 amino acids. Germline CDR1 reads MNHNY; CDR2 reads SVGAGI (reference sequence). CDR3 DNA: TGTGCCAGCAGCCCCGAGGCCTACGAGCAGTACGTC. It is translated as CASSPEAYEQYV.

The chain carries TRBV6-5 and TRBJ1-4; 9 bases align to TRBD1. The CDR3 sequence is 15 residues long. Germline CDR1 is MNHEY and CDR2 is SVGAGI. V dropped 2 bases and J dropped 8; count of bases not matched to a gene: 6. The CDR3 DNA reads TGTGCCAGCAGTTACGACAGGGGGGTGGGGGAAAAACTGTTTTTT. Amino acid sequence: CASSYDRGVGEKLFF.

The genes are TRBV7-2 and TRBJ1-1; the match to TRBD1 covers 9 bases. Germline-derived CDR1 and CDR2 are SGHTA and FQGNSA. Trimming at V came to 2 bases and at J to 10 bases, leaving 8 bases not matched to a gene. This CDR3 has 14 residues. The CDR3 sequence is CASSLSGTGIGAFF. The CDR3 coding sequence is TGTGCCAGCAGCTTAAGTGGGACAGGGATTGGAGCTTTCTTT.

This clone was observed a single time. The CDR3 protein is CASSLVGGEPQHF. CDR3 in DNA: TGCGCCAGCAGCTTGGTCGGGGGCGAGCCCCAGCATTTT. The V gene is TRBV5-1, the J gene TRBJ1-5, with D maybe TRBD1 (6 bases). V was cut by 0 bases and J by 8 bases, with 9 bases left in between. The germline gives CDR1 SGHRS, CDR2 YFSETQ. CDR3 length: 13 residues.

This clone came up a few times. This chain joins TRBV5-5 and TRBJ1-1; the D gene is possibly TRBD1 (5 bases). This CDR3 is built from 13 residues. CDR1 is SGHKS and CDR2 is YYEKEE in the germline V gene (reference sequence). With 3 bases removed from V and 1 base from J, the gap between germline ends came to 7 bases. CDR3 nucleotide sequence: TGTGCCAGCAGCTCGGACACGAACACTGAAGCTTTCTTT. Translated, it gives CASSSDTNTEAFF.

The chain links TRBV24-1 to TRBJ1-1; D uncertain. CDR1 is KGHDR, CDR2 SFDVKD, per germline. This CDR3 comprises 14 residues. V was trimmed by 7 bases and J by 0 bases, leaving 11 bases between them. CDR3 sequence: CATRGGYLNTEAFF. Here the CDR3 DNA reads TGTGCCACCAGGGGCGGATACCTGAACACTGAAGCTTTCTTT.

This clone was seen only a few times. The chain joins TRBV19 to TRBJ1-3; weak D call: TRBD1 (6 bases). The germline gives CDR1 LNHDA, CDR2 SQIVND (reference sequence). Trimming took 2 bases from V and 0 from J, leaving 11 bases between them. The CDR3 sequence is 16 residues long. CDR3 loop: CASSIHREPSGNTIYF. Here the CDR3 DNA reads TGTGCCAGTAGTATACACAGGGAACCCTCTGGAAACACCATATATTTT.

V usage is TRBV18 and J usage is TRBJ1-2; 7 bases are a match to TRBD1. Germline V gene lookup returns CDR1 KGHSH and CDR2 LQKENI. The CDR3 sequence is 13 residues long. The trim removed 6 bases at V and 8 bases at J, leaving 9 bases unmatched. CDR3 in amino acids: CASSIDRVDGYTF. The CDR3 DNA follows: TGTGCCAGCTCGATCGACAGGGTTGACGGCTACACCTTC.

V usage is TRBV30 and J usage is TRBJ2-3; 7 bases are a match to TRBD2. V trimming: 0 bases; J trimming: 2 bases; junction bases outside the gene matches: 2. Germline V lookup: CDR1 GTSNPN, CDR2 SVGIG (reference sequence). This CDR3 spans 14 amino acids. The CDR3 sequence: CAWSVGGTTDTQYF. CDR3 bases: TGTGCCTGGAGTGTGGGGGGGACCACAGATACGCAGTATTTT. Supplemented by reference TRBV30 and TRBJ2-3, the full variable domain reads SQTIHQWPATLVQPVGSPLSLECTVEGTSNPNLYWYRQAAGRGLQLLFYSVGIGQISSEVPQNLSASRPQDRQFILSSKKLLLSDSGFYLCAWSVGGTTDTQYFGPGTRLTVL.

This clone has just one count. The rearrangement joins TRBV7-9 to TRBJ2-6; D remains unclear. The CDR3 has 13 amino acids. The V end was cut by 4 bases, the J end by 3 bases, with 4 bases between. Germline CDR1 and CDR2: SEHNR and FQNEAQ (reference sequence). CDR3 DNA sequence: TGTGCCAGCAGCTATTTTGGGGCCAACGTCCTGACTTTC. Its translation: CASSYFGANVLTF.

J is TRBJ2-5 and V is TRBV9, with TRBD2 matching 9 bases. From germline, CDR1 is SGDLS and CDR2 YYNGEE. The CDR3 length is 14 residues. V shed 4 bases and J 2 bases; nucleotides not matched to a gene: 3. The CDR3 reads CASSFGLAQETQYF. The CDR3 DNA reads as TGTGCCAGCAGCTTCGGACTAGCGCAAGAGACCCAGTACTTC.

The V gene is TRBV15, the J gene TRBJ2-5; D perhaps matches TRBD2 (6 bases). CDR3 length: 15 residues. V was clipped by 0 bases and J by 2 bases, with 10 bases between them. Germline V gene data show CDR1 as LNHNV and CDR2 as YYDKDF (reference sequence). The CDR3, as DNA: TGTGCCACCAGCAGAGATGCCGGGGGTCAAGAGACCCAGTACTTC. As protein: CATSRDAGGQETQYF.